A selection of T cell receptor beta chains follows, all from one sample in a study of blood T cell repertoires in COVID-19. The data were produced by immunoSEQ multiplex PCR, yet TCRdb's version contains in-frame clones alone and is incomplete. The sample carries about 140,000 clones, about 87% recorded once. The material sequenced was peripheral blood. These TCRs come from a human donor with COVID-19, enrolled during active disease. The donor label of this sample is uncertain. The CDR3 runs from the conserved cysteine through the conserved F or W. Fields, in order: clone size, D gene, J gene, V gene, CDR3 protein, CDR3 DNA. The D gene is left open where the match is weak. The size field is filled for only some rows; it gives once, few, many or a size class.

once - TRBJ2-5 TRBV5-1 CASSPSSARGAKTQYF TGCGCCAGCAGCCCCTCCTCCGCCCGGGGGGCCAAGACCCAGTACTTC
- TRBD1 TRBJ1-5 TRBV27 CASSLVTGEGNQPQHF TGTGCCAGCAGTTTAGTCACAGGGGAAGGCAATCAGCCCCAGCATTTT
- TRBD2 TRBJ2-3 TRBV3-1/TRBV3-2 CASSLAGGGTDTQYF TGTGCCAGCAGCCTAGCGGGGGGGGGCACAGATACGCAGTATTTT
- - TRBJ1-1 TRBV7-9 CASRHEDIEAFF TGTGCCAGCAGGCACGAGGACATTGAAGCTTTCTTT
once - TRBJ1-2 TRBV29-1 CSVVREAGINYGYTF TGCAGCGTTGTACGGGAGGCAGGAATAAACTATGGCTACACCTTC
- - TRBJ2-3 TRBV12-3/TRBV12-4 CASSPGHTDTQYF TGTGCCAGCAGTCCCGGACACACAGATACGCAGTATTTT
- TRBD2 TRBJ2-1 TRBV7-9 CASNTRRLAGGPQFF TGTGCCAGCAACACTAGGCGTCTAGCGGGGGGCCCGCAGTTCTTC
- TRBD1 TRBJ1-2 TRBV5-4 CASSSDRDGYTF TGTGCCAGCAGCTCGGACAGGGACGGCTACACCTTC
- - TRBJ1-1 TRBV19 CASSPHQRTEAFF TGTGCCAGTAGTCCCCACCAGAGGACTGAAGCTTTCTTT
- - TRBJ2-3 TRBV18 CASSPPYGRGTDTQYF TGTGCCAGCTCACCACCGTACGGCAGGGGCACAGATACGCAGTATTTT
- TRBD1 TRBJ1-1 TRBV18 CASSRSTGSGNTEAFF TGTGCCAGCTCACGGTCGACAGGGAGTGGAAACACTGAAGCTTTCTTT
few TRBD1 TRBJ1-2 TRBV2 CASRFLTGTGGAFGYTF TGTGCCAGCAGATTTTTAACCGGGACAGGGGGCGCGTTTGGCTACACCTTC
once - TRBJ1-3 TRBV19 CASSPSRPPGNTIYF TGTGCCAGTAGTCCCTCCAGGCCCCCCGGAAACACCATATATTTT
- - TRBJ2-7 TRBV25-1 CASSGSPRDGVSYEQYF TGTGCCAGCAGTGGGTCCCCCAGGGATGGAGTGTCCTACGAGCAGTACTTC
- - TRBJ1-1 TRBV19 CASTVAGQTEAFF TGTGCCAGTACCGTAGCAGGGCAGACTGAAGCTTTCTTT
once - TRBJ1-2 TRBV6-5 CASGEGDQDGYTF TGTGCCAGTGGGGAGGGCGACCAGGATGGCTACACCTTC
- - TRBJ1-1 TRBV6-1 CASSEGAALGLNTEAFF TGTGCCAGCAGTGAGGGGGCCGCCTTGGGGTTGAACACTGAAGCTTTCTTT
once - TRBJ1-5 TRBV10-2 CASSESGAGPNQPQHF TGCGCCAGCAGTGAGTCGGGAGCGGGCCCCAATCAGCCCCAGCATTTT
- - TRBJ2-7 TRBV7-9 CASSSWTNYEQYF TGTGCCAGCAGCTCTTGGACAAACTACGAGCAGTACTTC
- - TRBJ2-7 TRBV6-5 CASSTRTKRVYEQYF TGTGCCAGCAGTACGCGGACTAAGCGGGTCTACGAGCAGTACTTC
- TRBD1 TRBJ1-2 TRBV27 CASSIGTGGFGYTF TGTGCCAGCAGTATCGGGACAGGGGGTTTTGGCTACACCTTC
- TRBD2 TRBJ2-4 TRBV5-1 CASSPGGGRKNIQYF TGCGCCAGCAGCCCGGGAGGGGGGAGGAAAAACATTCAGTACTTC
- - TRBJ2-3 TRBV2 CASSGDRTSTDTQYF TGTGCCAGCAGTGGAGACAGAACGAGCACAGATACGCAGTATTTT
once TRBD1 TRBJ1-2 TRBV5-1 CASSLNTGVGYGYTF TGCGCCAGCAGCTTGAATACAGGGGTTGGATATGGCTACACCTTC
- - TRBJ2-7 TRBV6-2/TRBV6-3 CASSRVSIGQYF TGTGCCAGCAGTCGAGTCTCGATCGGGCAGTACTTC
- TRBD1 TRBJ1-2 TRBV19 CASRTGTESSNYGYTF TGTGCCAGTAGGACAGGGACGGAATCTTCCAACTATGGCTACACCTTC
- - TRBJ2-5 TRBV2 CASSYDTQETQYF TGTGCCAGCAGTTATGACACCCAAGAGACCCAGTACTTC
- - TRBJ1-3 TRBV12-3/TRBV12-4 CASSLGLGNTIYF TGTGCCAGCAGTTTGGGACTCGGAAACACCATATATTTT
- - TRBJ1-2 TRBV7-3 CASSSGGSRYTF TGTGCCAGCAGCTCCGGGGGGTCGCGCTACACCTTC
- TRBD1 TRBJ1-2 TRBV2 CASSEQGANYGYTF TGTGCCAGCAGTGAGCAGGGGGCAAACTATGGCTACACCTTC
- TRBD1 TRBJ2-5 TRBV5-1 CASSFGTGEETQYF TGCGCCAGCAGCTTTGGGACAGGAGAAGAGACCCAGTACTTC
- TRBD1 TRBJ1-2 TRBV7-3 CASSLGSQGPGYDYGYTF TGTGCCAGCAGCTTAGGGTCACAGGGGCCGGGGTATGACTATGGCTACACCTTC
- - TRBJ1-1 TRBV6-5 CASSSRNTEAFF TGTGCCAGCAGTTCGCGGAACACTGAAGCTTTCTTT
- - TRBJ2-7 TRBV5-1 CASSPVGTGALYEQYF TGCGCCAGCAGCCCGGTAGGGACTGGGGCTCTCTACGAGCAGTACTTC
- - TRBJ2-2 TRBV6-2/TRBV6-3 CASSKHLAAGELFF TGTGCCAGCAGTAAGCATCTAGCAGCCGGGGAGCTGTTTTTT
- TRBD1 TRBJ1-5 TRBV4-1 CASSPGQGLQPQHF TGCGCCAGCAGCCCGGGACAGGGCCTCCAGCCCCAGCATTTT
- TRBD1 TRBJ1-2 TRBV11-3 CASSRALPGQGDYGYTF TGTGCCAGCAGCCGAGCCCTCCCGGGACAGGGGGACTATGGCTACACCTTC
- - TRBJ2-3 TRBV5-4 CASMTRTSTDTQYF TGTGCGTCGATGACGAGGACTAGCACAGATACGCAGTATTTT
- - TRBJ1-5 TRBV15 CATSRVRVVDQPQHF TGTGCCACCAGCAGAGTCCGGGTAGTAGATCAGCCCCAGCATTTT
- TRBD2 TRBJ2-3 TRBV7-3 CASSLRSGGVSTDTQYF TGTGCCAGCAGCTTGCGTAGCGGGGGGGTTAGCACAGATACGCAGTATTTT
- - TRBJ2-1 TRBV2 CASSEYSYNEQFF TGTGCCAGCAGTGAGTACTCCTACAATGAGCAGTTCTTC
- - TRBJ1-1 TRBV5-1 CATTPPGVNTEAFF TGCGCCACCACTCCGCCGGGGGTGAACACTGAAGCTTTCTTT
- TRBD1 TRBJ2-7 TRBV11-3 CASSSGTVQGEQYF TGTGCCAGCAGCTCCGGGACAGTTCAAGGCGAGCAGTACTTC
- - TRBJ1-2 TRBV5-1 CASRGMGPETYGYTF TGCGCCAGCAGAGGGATGGGGCCCGAGACTTATGGCTACACCTTC
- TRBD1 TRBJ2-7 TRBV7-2 CASSLDRDRSYEQYF TGTGCCAGCAGCTTGGACAGGGATCGCTCCTACGAGCAGTACTTC
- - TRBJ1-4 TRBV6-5 CASSYRDWPNEKLFF TGTGCCAGCAGTTACCGGGACTGGCCGAATGAAAAACTGTTTTTT
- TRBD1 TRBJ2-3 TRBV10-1 CASSEPGQGTDTQYF TGCGCCAGCAGTGAACCGGGACAGGGCACAGATACGCAGTATTTT
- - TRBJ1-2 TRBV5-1 CASRRQEVPGGYTF TGCGCCAGCAGAAGACAGGAGGTTCCGGGAGGCTACACCTTC
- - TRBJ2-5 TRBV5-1 CASNKVPRVAQETQYF TGCGCCAGCAACAAAGTCCCCCGGGTAGCGCAAGAGACCCAGTACTTC
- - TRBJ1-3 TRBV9 CASSALVSGNTIYF TGTGCCAGCAGCGCCCTAGTCTCTGGAAACACCATATATTTT
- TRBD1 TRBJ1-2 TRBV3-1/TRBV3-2 CASSRQGLFYGYTF TGTGCCAGCAGCCGACAGGGCCTTTTCTATGGCTACACCTTC
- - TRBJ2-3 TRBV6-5 CASSSFRGSTDTQYF TGTGCCAGCAGCTCCTTCCGGGGAAGCACAGATACGCAGTATTTT
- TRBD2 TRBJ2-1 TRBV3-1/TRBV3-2 CASGLAGSSYNEQFF TGTGCCAGCGGTCTAGCGGGGAGCTCCTACAATGAGCAGTTCTTC